This is a list of T cell receptor beta chains from one sample in a study of blood T cell repertoires in COVID-19. Clones were read by immunoSEQ multiplex PCR, and TCRdb kept only the in-frame ones, dropping some. Of tens of thousands of clones listed, 80% to 90% are singletons. Input material: peripheral blood. All receptors come from an elderly woman with COVID-19, enrolled during active disease. CDR3s leave out the opening cysteine and the closing phenylalanine or tryptophan. Each record gives: J gene, V gene, CDR3 protein.

>TRBJ2-6|TRBV5-8
ASSWRTGIFGANVLT
>TRBJ2-7|TRBV28
ASSFGGYYEQY
>TRBJ2-4|TRBV10-3
AIGTGSKNIQY
>TRBJ2-1|TRBV11-2
ASSLVSSGRANEQF
>TRBJ1-1|TRBV6-4
ASSGDRGDTEAF
>TRBJ1-3|TRBV5-5
ASSRQGSSGNTIY
>TRBJ1-3|TRBV9
ASSVEGMGLSGNTIY
>TRBJ1-1|TRBV5-1
ASSVGFQNTNGEAF
>TRBJ1-1|TRBV3-1/TRBV3-2
ASSLRTGMNTEAF
>TRBJ2-7|TRBV6-2/TRBV6-3
ASSHQGSYEQY
>TRBJ2-1|TRBV12-3/TRBV12-4
ASSPDSGNEQF
>TRBJ1-3|TRBV7-8
ASSPRTGSVGNTIY
>TRBJ1-5|TRBV2
ASRGTDSNQPQH
>TRBJ2-3|TRBV24-1
ATGDRGTDTQY
>TRBJ2-1|TRBV28
ASSSLSPTSGKLYNEQF
>TRBJ2-2|TRBV18
ASSPRLIREGTHAIGELF
>TRBJ2-3|TRBV18
ASSSTSGSTDTQY
>TRBJ1-5|TRBV18
ASSRDRAYSNQPQH
>TRBJ2-2|TRBV11-3
ASSLEQGRTGELF
>TRBJ1-6|TRBV9
ASSVEVGAGNSPLH
>TRBJ2-7|TRBV5-1
ASSPTTNYEQY
>TRBJ1-2|TRBV6-2/TRBV6-3
ASSTVTGTYGYT
>TRBJ2-2|TRBV5-6
ASRRDGDRVVAGELF
>TRBJ1-1|TRBV25-1
ASSEGGKNTEAF
>TRBJ2-7|TRBV6-1
ASSERGGLSYEQY
>TRBJ1-5|TRBV5-6
ASSLGQGMNNQPQH
>TRBJ2-1|TRBV24-1
ATSDSTSGVYNEQF
>TRBJ2-7|TRBV2
ATADRGLTYEQY
>TRBJ2-7|TRBV28
ASRASGGRNEQY
>TRBJ2-7|TRBV6-5
ASSYPGGEQY
>TRBJ1-3|TRBV9
ASSLRQGFTGNTIY
>TRBJ1-1|TRBV18
ASSPLRGQSNTEAF
>TRBJ2-1|TRBV5-1
ASTSSGGTYNEQF
>TRBJ2-7|TRBV6-6
ASSYSGTGASYEQY
>TRBJ2-7|TRBV5-1
ASSLASTGGYEQY
>TRBJ1-1|TRBV19
ASRPGHLTEAF
>TRBJ1-5|TRBV2
ASTGLGGNQPQH
>TRBJ2-1|TRBV27
ASARTSWTYNEQF
>TRBJ2-2|TRBV5-4
ASSLRTSSTGELF
>TRBJ2-2|TRBV6-4
ASRGLAGGSGELF
>TRBJ2-7|TRBV6-5
ASSLRGGDREQY
>TRBJ2-7|TRBV6-1
ASSEQSGPGGWQSSYEQY
>TRBJ1-5|TRBV6-2/TRBV6-3
ASSWWFTGIGNQPQH
>TRBJ2-1|TRBV7-2
ASSPAGGLAGLSEQF
>TRBJ1-1|TRBV5-1
ASSFGQRVNTEAF
>TRBJ2-7|TRBV18
ASSITGSVYEQY
>TRBJ2-4|TRBV27
ASSVAGTAKNIQY
>TRBJ1-4|TRBV7-2
ASSLVGTGVGVKLF
>TRBJ1-5|TRBV24-1
ATSDNDRAQPQH
>TRBJ2-3|TRBV27
ASSPTGLGGDTQY
>TRBJ2-5|TRBV4-3
ASSPRTSGLETQY
>TRBJ1-2|TRBV28
ASRREGAGYT
>TRBJ2-2|TRBV19
ATADRLAAVTGELF
>TRBJ2-1|TRBV6-2/TRBV6-3
ASSLRTSSYNEQF
>TRBJ1-2|TRBV6-6
ASSYSGEAYGYT
>TRBJ1-3|TRBV19
ASTGQPSGNTIY
>TRBJ2-5|TRBV19
ASSLAGTAETQY
>TRBJ2-3|TRBV28
ASSGSATDTQY
>TRBJ1-2|TRBV18
ASSPSGANYGYT
>TRBJ1-1|TRBV5-4
ASAQGRHMNTEAF